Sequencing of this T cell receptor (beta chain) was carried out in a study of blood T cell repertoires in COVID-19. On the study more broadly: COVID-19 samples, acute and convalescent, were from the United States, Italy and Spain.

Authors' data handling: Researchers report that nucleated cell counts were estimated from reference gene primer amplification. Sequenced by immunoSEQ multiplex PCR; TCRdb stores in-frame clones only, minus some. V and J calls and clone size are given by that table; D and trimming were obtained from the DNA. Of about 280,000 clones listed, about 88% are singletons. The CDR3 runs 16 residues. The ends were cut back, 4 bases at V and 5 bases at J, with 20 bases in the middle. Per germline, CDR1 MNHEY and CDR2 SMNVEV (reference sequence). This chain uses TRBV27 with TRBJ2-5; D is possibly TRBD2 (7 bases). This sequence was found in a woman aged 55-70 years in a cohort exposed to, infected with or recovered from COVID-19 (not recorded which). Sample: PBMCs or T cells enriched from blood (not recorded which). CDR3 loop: CASSSAGATGRETQYF. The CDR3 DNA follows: TGTGCCAGCAGTTCAGCAGGGGCCACCGGGAGGGAGACCCAGTACTTC.